The 18 T cell receptor beta chains below all came from one sample that was sequenced in a study of blood T cell repertoires in COVID-19. Clones were sequenced by immunoSEQ multiplex PCR, and TCRdb holds only the in-frame ones, with some missing. The sample yields approximately 320,000 clones, over 85% seen once. The sample taken for sequencing was peripheral blood. The receptors derive from a woman between 25 and 40 years old with COVID-19, enrolled during active disease.

The chain employs TRBV15 and TRBJ2-5, with D perhaps matching TRBD1 (7 bases). The CDR3 has 17 residues. Deletions cut 1 base from V and 3 bases from J, with 18 bases between. CDR1 and CDR2 from the germline V gene are LNHNV and YYDKDF (reference sequence). The CDR3 sequence: CATSRGQGGSPKETQYF. The CDR3 DNA reads as TGTGCCACCAGCAGAGGCCAGGGGGGAAGCCCCAAAGAGACCCAGTACTTC.

The J gene is TRBJ2-2, the V gene TRBV2; tentative D call: TRBD1 (5 bases). Trimming shortened V by 10 bases and J by 6 bases, and 9 bases separated the two germline ends. Germline lookup yields CDR1 SNHLY and CDR2 FYNNEI. This CDR3 comprises 11 residues. The CDR3 spells CATQGSGELFF. The CDR3 DNA reads TGTGCCACGCAGGGTTCCGGGGAGCTGTTTTTT. The whole variable domain, remainder taken from reference TRBV2 and TRBJ2-2, is EPEVTQTPSHQVTQMGQEVILRCVPISNHLYFYWYRQILGQKVEFLVSFYNNEISEKSEIFDDQFSVERPDGSNFTLKIRSTKLEDSAMYFCATQGSGELFFGEGSRLTVL.

The J gene is TRBJ1-5, the V gene TRBV19; D is perhaps TRBD1 (6 bases). The CDR3 is 14 residues long. Trimming took 5 bases from V and 4 from J, leaving 12 bases between them. Germline-derived CDR1 and CDR2 are LNHDA and SQIVND (reference sequence). The CDR3 nucleotides read TGTGCCAGTAGTTTCGGGACACAGAATCAGCCCCAGCATTTT. The encoded protein is CASSFGTQNQPQHF.

In DNA form, the CDR3 reads TGTGCCAGCAGCTCTCCGGGACACCTGAACACCGGGGAGCTGTTTTTT. Protein: CASSSPGHLNTGELFF. This chain joins TRBV7-9 and TRBJ2-2; a possible D gene is TRBD1 (6 bases). Germline CDR1 and CDR2: SEHNR and FQNEAQ (reference sequence). Trimming stripped 4 bases from V and 1 base from J, with 13 bases between. This CDR3 comprises 16 residues.

The rearrangement links TRBV29-1 to TRBJ1-1, with D perhaps matching TRBD1 (6 bases). The V end was cut by 1 base, the J end by 4 bases, with 10 bases between. The CDR3 sequence is 13 residues long. CDR1 is SQVTM, CDR2 ANQGSEA, per germline. The CDR3 sequence: CSVEVSRGTEAFF. The DNA for the CDR3 is TGCAGCGTTGAAGTGTCCAGGGGCACTGAAGCTTTCTTT.

The chain links TRBV11-3 to TRBJ2-7; TRBD1 aligns across 7 bases. The CDR3 loop spans 20 amino acids. With 4 bases clipped from V and 2 bases from J, the junction kept 23 bases outside the gene matches. CDR1 and CDR2 from the germline V gene are SGHNT and YENEEA. CDR3 region: CASSSHLGLQGQKLTYEQYF. As DNA, the CDR3 is TGTGCCAGCAGCTCCCACTTAGGGTTACAGGGACAGAAACTAACCTACGAGCAGTACTTC. Using reference TRBV11-3 and TRBJ2-7 for the parts outside the CDR3, the full variable domain is EAGVVQSPRYKIIEKKQPVAFWCNPISGHNTLYWYLQNLGQGPELLIRYENEEAVDDSQLPKDRFSAERLKGVDSTLKIQPAELGDSAVYLCASSSHLGLQGQKLTYEQYFGPGTRLTVT.

The V call is TRBV27, the J call TRBJ2-3; 8 bases align to TRBD2. The length of the CDR3 is 15 residues. Germline V gives CDR1 MNHEY, CDR2 SMNVEV (reference sequence). Unmatched junction bases numbered 11, after V lost 6 bases and J lost 6 bases. CDR3 region: CASRPGLAGPDTQYF. In DNA form, the CDR3 reads TGTGCCAGCAGGCCGGGGCTAGCGGGCCCCGATACGCAGTATTTT.

J is TRBJ2-1 and V is TRBV27, with a tentative D call TRBD1 (8 bases). V lost 8 bases, J lost 5 bases, and 16 bases lay in between. CDR3 size: 14 residues. Germline V gives CDR1 MNHEY, CDR2 SMNVEV (reference sequence). For the CDR3, the DNA is TGTGCCAGCGGAACAGGGGGGGGAAACAATGAGCAGTTCTTC. Protein: CASGTGGGNNEQFF.

This clone was recorded once. The chain uses TRBV7-8 and TRBJ2-4, with TRBD2 as a possible D gene (6 bases). Trimming shortened V by 3 bases and J by 8 bases, and 11 bases separated the two germline ends. CDR1 is SGHVS and CDR2 is FQNEAQ in the germline V gene. This CDR3 spans 13 amino acids. The CDR3: CASSFRGGDIQYF. CDR3 DNA: TGTGCCAGCAGCTTCCGGGGAGGAGACATTCAGTACTTC.

This chain uses TRBV6-6 with TRBJ2-7; 7 positions match TRBD2. This CDR3 contains 14 residues. V lost 2 bases to trimming and J lost 1 base; unmatched junction nucleotides: 2. Germline V gene sequence: CDR1 MNHNY, CDR2 SVGAGI (reference sequence). CDR3 sequence reads: CASSYEGGSYEQYF. The CDR3 coding sequence is TGTGCCAGCAGTTACGAGGGAGGGTCCTACGAGCAGTACTTC.

The rearrangement links TRBV27 to TRBJ2-2; 10 bases line up with TRBD2. Germline lookup yields CDR1 MNHEY and CDR2 SMNVEV (reference sequence). With 1 base clipped from V and 7 bases from J, the junction kept 3 bases outside the gene matches. CDR3 length: 15 residues. The CDR3 DNA reads as TGTGCCAGCAGTTTATACCTAGCGGGGGTCGGGGAGCTGTTTTTT. Translation: CASSLYLAGVGELFF.

This clone was recorded only once. The chain carries TRBV7-9 and TRBJ2-3, with D maybe TRBD2 (7 bases). Per germline, CDR1 SEHNR and CDR2 FQNEAQ (reference sequence). Trimming took off 4 bases at V and 1 base at J, with 15 bases between the two ends. The length of the CDR3 is 16 residues. CDR3 coding DNA: TGTGCCAGCAGCTCTGCGGGGGCAGAGGGCACAGATACGCAGTATTTT. This sequence encodes CASSSAGAEGTDTQYF. The complete variable domain, with remaining parts taken from reference TRBV7-9 and TRBJ2-3, reads DTGVSQNPRHKITKRGQNVTFRCDPISEHNRLYWYRQTLGQGPEFLTYFQNEAQLEKSRLLSDRFSAERPKGSFSTLEIQRTEQGDSAMYLCASSSAGAEGTDTQYFGPGTRLTVL.

The V gene is TRBV4-2, the J gene TRBJ1-6; D is unclear. V lost 4 bases to trimming and J lost 9 bases, with 16 bases between them. Germline CDR1 is LGHNA and CDR2 is YNFKEQ. The CDR3 covers 15 residues. The CDR3 loop reads CASSPAGGRGSPLHF. As DNA, the CDR3 is TGTGCCAGCAGCCCCGCCGGCGGGCGAGGTTCACCCCTCCACTTT.

This sequence joins TRBV29-1 and TRBJ1-5, with a possible D match to TRBD1 (6 bases). The CDR3 length is 12 residues. Germline V gene sequence: CDR1 SQVTM, CDR2 ANQGSEA. The germline V and J ends were trimmed by 7 bases and 4 bases, with 11 bases remaining between them. DNA for the CDR3: TGCAGCGCAAGACAGGCTAATCAGCCCCAGCATTTT. Encoded protein: CSARQANQPQHF. Full variable domain (outside the CDR3, taken from reference TRBV29-1 and TRBJ1-5): SAVISQKPSRDICQRGTSLTIQCQVDSQVTMMFWYRQQPGQSLTLIATANQGSEATYESGFVIDKFPISRPNLTFSTLTVSNMSPEDSSIYLCSARQANQPQHFGDGTRLSIL.

V usage is TRBV7-2 and J usage is TRBJ2-2; D perhaps matches TRBD1 (5 bases). V was cut by 3 bases and J by 0 bases, with 8 bases left in between. Germline V gene lookup returns CDR1 SGHTA and CDR2 FQGNSA. This CDR3 contains 15 residues. CDR3 residues: CASSFGHSNTGELFF. DNA for the CDR3: TGTGCCAGCAGCTTTGGACACTCGAACACCGGGGAGCTGTTTTTT.

This clone was recorded once. The chain links TRBV28 to TRBJ1-5; 7 bases are a match to TRBD1. Germline lookup yields CDR1 MDHEN and CDR2 SYDVKM. With 3 bases clipped from V and 10 bases from J, the junction kept 9 bases outside the gene matches. CDR3 length: 14 amino acids. Here the CDR3 DNA reads TGTGCCAGCAGTTTGGGACAGTGGAATTCACCCCAGCATTTT. Its translation: CASSLGQWNSPQHF.

The chain joins TRBV18 to TRBJ1-1; 10 nucleotides align to TRBD1. The CDR3 runs 16 residues. Germline trimming cut 0 bases from V and 3 bases from J; bases unmatched to any gene: 4. The germline CDR1 and CDR2 sequences are KGHSH and LQKENI. The CDR3 nucleotides are TGTGCCAGCTCACCACCGGGACAGGGGATTGACACTGAAGCTTTCTTT. Translating it yields CASSPPGQGIDTEAFF. Based on the CDR3 plus reference TRBV18 and TRBJ1-1, the full variable domain is NAGVMQNPRHLVRRRGQEARLRCSPMKGHSHVYWYRQLPEEGLKFMVYLQKENIIDESGMPKERFSAEFPKEGPSILRIQQVVRGDSAAYFCASSPPGQGIDTEAFFGQGTRLTVV.

This rearrangement joins TRBV7-8 to TRBJ2-5; 9 positions match TRBD2. There are 16 residues in the CDR3. The V segment lost 4 bases and the J segment 1 base; nucleotides outside the gene matches: 7. Germline V gene sequence: CDR1 SGHVS, CDR2 FQNEAQ. CDR3 amino acids: CASSSNSGGLQETQYF. The CDR3 nucleotides read TGTGCCAGCAGCTCCAATAGCGGGGGTCTCCAAGAGACCCAGTACTTC.